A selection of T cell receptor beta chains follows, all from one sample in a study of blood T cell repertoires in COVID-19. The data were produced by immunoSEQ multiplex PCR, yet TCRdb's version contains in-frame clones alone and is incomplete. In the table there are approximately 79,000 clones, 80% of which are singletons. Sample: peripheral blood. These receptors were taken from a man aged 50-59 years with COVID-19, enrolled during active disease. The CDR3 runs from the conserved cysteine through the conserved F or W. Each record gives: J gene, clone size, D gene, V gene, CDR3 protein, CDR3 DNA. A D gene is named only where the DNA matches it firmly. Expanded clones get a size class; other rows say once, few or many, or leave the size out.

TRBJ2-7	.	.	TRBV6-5	CASSTGSYEQYF	TGTGCCAGCAGTACAGGGTCCTACGAGCAGTACTTC
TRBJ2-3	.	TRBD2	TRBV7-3	CASSLTAGVTDTQYF	TGTGCCAGCAGCTTAACGGCGGGAGTGACAGATACGCAGTATTTT
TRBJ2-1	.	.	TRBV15	CATSRDGRRDNEQFF	TGTGCCACCAGCAGAGATGGGAGGCGGGACAATGAGCAGTTCTTC
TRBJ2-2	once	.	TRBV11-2	CASSSQGPNTGELFF	TGTGCCAGCAGCTCCCAGGGGCCGAACACCGGGGAGCTGTTTTTT
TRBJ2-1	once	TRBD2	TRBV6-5	CASRGAGANNEQFF	TGTGCCAGCAGAGGAGCGGGAGCAAACAATGAGCAGTTCTTC
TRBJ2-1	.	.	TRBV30	CASQASSYNEQFF	TGTGCCTCTCAAGCAAGCTCCTACAATGAGCAGTTCTTC
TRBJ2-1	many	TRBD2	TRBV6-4	CASSEGTSGANEQFF	TGTGCCAGCAGTGAGGGGACTAGCGGGGCAAATGAGCAGTTCTTC
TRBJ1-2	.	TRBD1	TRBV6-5	CASAGGGYGYTF	TGTGCCAGCGCAGGGGGAGGCTATGGCTACACCTTC
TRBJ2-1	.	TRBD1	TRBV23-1	CASSWTGGINEQFF	TGCGCCAGCAGTTGGACAGGGGGGATCAATGAGCAGTTCTTC
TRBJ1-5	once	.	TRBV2	CASSRQINQPQHF	TGTGCCAGCAGTAGACAAATCAATCAGCCCCAGCATTTT
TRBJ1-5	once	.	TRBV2	CASRQKSNQPQHF	TGTGCCAGCAGACAGAAGAGCAATCAGCCCCAGCATTTT
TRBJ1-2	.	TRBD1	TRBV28	CASSLGQGIGYTF	TGTGCCAGCAGTTTGGGACAGGGTATAGGCTACACCTTC
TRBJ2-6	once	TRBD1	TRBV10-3	CAISGRDSGSGANVLTF	TGTGCCATCAGTGGTCGGGACAGCGGCTCTGGGGCCAACGTCCTGACTTTC
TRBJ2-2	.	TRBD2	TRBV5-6	CASSHSGRLDGELFF	TGTGCCAGCAGCCATAGCGGGAGGCTGGACGGGGAGCTGTTTTTT
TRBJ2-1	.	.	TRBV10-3	CAISDGSSYNEQFF	TGTGCCATCAGTGACGGGAGCTCCTACAATGAGCAGTTCTTC
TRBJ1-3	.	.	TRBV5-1	CASSSVSSLSGNTIYF	TGCGCCAGCAGCTCTGTGAGCTCTCTCTCTGGAAACACCATATATTTT
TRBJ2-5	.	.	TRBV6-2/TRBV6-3	CASSYSEAPYQETQYF	TGTGCCAGCAGTTACTCGGAGGCCCCGTACCAAGAGACCCAGTACTTC
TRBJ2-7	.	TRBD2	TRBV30	CAWSREVMEQYF	TGTGCCTGGAGCCGGGAGGTCATGGAGCAGTACTTC
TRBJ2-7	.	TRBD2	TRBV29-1	CSVEAPGGNEQYF	TGCAGCGTTGAGGCCCCCGGGGGGAACGAGCAGTACTTC
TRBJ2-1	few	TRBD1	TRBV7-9	CASKGTGYYEQFF	TGTGCCAGCAAGGGGACAGGGTATTATGAGCAGTTCTTC
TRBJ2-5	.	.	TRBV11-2	CASSLTETQYF	TGTGCCAGCAGCTTAACTGAGACCCAGTACTTC
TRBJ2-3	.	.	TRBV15	CATAATAGTDTQYF	TGTGCCACCGCTGCGACTGCGGGCACAGATACGCAGTATTTT
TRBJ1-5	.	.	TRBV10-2	CAPTSGICYSNQPQHF	TGCGCCCCGACCTCGGGGATCTGTTATAGCAATCAGCCCCAGCATTTT
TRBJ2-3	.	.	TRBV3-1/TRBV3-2	CASSQRGTTDTQYF	TGTGCCAGCAGCCAAAGGGGTACCACAGATACGCAGTATTTT
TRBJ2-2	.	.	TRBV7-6	CASSLVVGGELFF	TGTGCCAGCAGCTTAGTTGTCGGCGGGGAGCTGTTTTTT
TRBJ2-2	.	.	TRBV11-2	CASSLREKLAGELFF	TGTGCCAGCAGCTTACGGGAGAAATTGGCCGGGGAGCTGTTTTTT
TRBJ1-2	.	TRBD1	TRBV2	CASSHRGDYGYTF	TGTGCCAGCTCACACAGGGGTGACTATGGCTACACCTTC